One sample yielded the 10 T cell receptor beta chains listed below, sequenced in a study of T cell clonality in common variable immunodeficiency. Measured with immunoSEQ multiplex PCR; TCRdb has only the in-frame clones, and not every one. The sample was found to contain 50,000 to 60,000 clones, and every one recurs. The sequenced material came from peripheral blood mononuclear cells. The receptor source for this set is a person aged 18-70 years in good health.

There are many counts of this clone. The read finishes 3 residues shy of the CDR3 end, and the germline J gene is used to complete it. The chain carries TRBV20-1 and TRBJ1-2; D perhaps matches TRBD1 (6 bases). CDR3 size: 13 residues. Germline V gives CDR1 DFQATT, CDR2 SNEGSKA (reference sequence). Trimming removed 6 bases from V and 6 bases from J, with 17 bases in between. CDR3 amino acids: CSAIKAGADGYTF. The sequenced part of the CDR3 DNA is TGCAGTGCAATAAAGGCGGGGGCAGATGGC.

This clone has a count of ten or more. The observed sequence ends 3 residues before the CDR3 terminus, with the missing tail filled in from the germline J gene. The V gene is TRBV20-1, the J gene TRBJ1-2, with a weak D call TRBD1 (6 bases). This CDR3 is built from 14 residues. V was trimmed by 0 bases and J by 4 bases, leaving 12 bases between them. The germline gives CDR1 DFQATT, CDR2 SNEGSKA (reference sequence). The DNA read from the CDR3 is TGCAGTGCTAGAGATAGCAGGGGAGGCTATGGC. Translation gives CSARDSRGGYG. The entire CDR3 sequence reads CSARDSRGGYGYTF.

This clone came up many times. Read data end 3 residues before the CDR3 end; the end is taken from the germline J gene. V gene TRBV18 combines with J gene TRBJ2-1; 7 bases align to TRBD1. CDR3 length equals 15 residues. J gave up 0 bases and V 3 bases, and 2 bases lay outside the gene matches. In germline, CDR1 is KGHSH, CDR2 LQKENI. The CDR3 protein is CASSPGQSSYNEQFF. CDR3 DNA, as far as it was read: TGTGCCAGCTCACCGGGACAGAGCTCCTACAATGAG. Variable domain in full (rest from reference TRBV18 and TRBJ2-1): NAGVMQNPRHLVRRRGQEARLRCSPMKGHSHVYWYRQLPEEGLKFMVYLQKENIIDESGMPKERFSAEFPKEGPSILRIQQVVRGDSAAYFCASSPGQSSYNEQFFGPGTRLTVL.

This clone has at least ten counts. The read terminates 3 residues before the CDR3 end, so the remaining end is supplied by the germline J gene. J is TRBJ2-4 and V is TRBV20-1, with a possible D match to TRBD2 (6 bases). This CDR3 comprises 16 residues. V shed 2 bases and J shed 0 bases, with 14 bases lying between them. CDR1 is DFQATT and CDR2 is SNEGSKA in the germline V gene (reference sequence). The sequenced CDR3 bases are TGCAGTGCTAGATCGGTGCAGGGACTAGCCAAAAACATT. Protein product: CSARSVQGLAKNI. The CDR3 as a whole reads CSARSVQGLAKNIQYF.

This clone has ten or more counts. The read falls 3 residues short of the CDR3 end, and the missing part is taken from the germline J gene. The chain links TRBV20-1 to TRBJ2-7; 13 bases are a match to TRBD2. The CDR3 consists of 14 residues. CDR1 and CDR2 (germline): DFQATT, SNEGSKA (reference sequence). V lost 6 bases, J lost 2 bases, and 4 bases stayed unmatched. The CDR3 DNA, read in part, is TGCAGTGCCGCCGGGACTAGCGGGACCTACGAG. The encoded protein is CSAAGTSGTYE. The whole CDR3 protein is CSAAGTSGTYEQYF.

This clone has just a few counts. A far larger clone lies a single base away; this is likely a read error. Read coverage stops 3 residues before the CDR3 terminus; the germline J gene supplies the remainder. V and J are TRBV19 and TRBJ2-7, with a weak D call TRBD1 (5 bases). The V gene's germline CDR1 is LNHDA and CDR2 SQIVND (reference sequence). V was trimmed by 8 bases and J by 5 bases, leaving 13 bases between them. The CDR3 sequence is 12 residues long. The CDR3 spells CASGRQSNEQYF. The sequenced CDR3 bases are TGTGCCAGTGGCCGACAGTCGAACGAG. Based on the CDR3 plus reference TRBV19 and TRBJ2-7, the full variable domain is DGGITQSPKYLFRKEGQNVTLSCEQNLNHDAMYWYRQDPGQGLRLIYYSQIVNDFQKGDIAEGYSVSREKKESFPLTVTSAQKNPTAFYLCASGRQSNEQYFGPGTRLTVT.

This clone was seen at least ten times. The read terminates 3 residues before the CDR3 end, so the remaining end is supplied by the germline J gene. The V call is TRBV2, the J call TRBJ2-5; no definite D call. This CDR3 has 12 residues. V shed 4 bases and J shed 4 bases, with 7 bases lying between them. In germline, CDR1 is SNHLY, CDR2 FYNNEI. Here the CDR3 reads CASSGVAETQYF. The CDR3 DNA, read in part, is TGTGCCAGCAGTGGGGTAGCAGAGACC.

The table lists this clone with many counts. With a much larger clone just one base away, this may be a read error. The sequenced fragment ends 3 residues before the CDR3 boundary, so the rest is inferred from the germline J gene. This chain uses TRBV7-9 with TRBJ2-5, with unresolved D. This CDR3 is 12 amino acids long. V gave up 4 bases and J gave up 5 bases, with 8 bases separating them. Germline CDR1 is SEHNR and CDR2 is FQNEAQ (reference sequence). The CDR3 bases that were read are TGTGCCAGCAGCTCAGCGAGGGAGACC. This codes for CASSSARET. The entire CDR3 protein reads CASSSARETQYF.

This clone was detected ten times or more. The read terminates 3 residues before the CDR3 end, so the remaining end is supplied by the germline J gene. The gene calls are TRBV20-1 and TRBJ2-3; the match to TRBD2 covers 13 bases. Unmatched junction bases numbered 3, after V lost 3 bases and J lost 3 bases. The CDR3 is made up of 15 amino acids. CDR1 is DFQATT and CDR2 is SNEGSKA in the germline V gene (reference sequence). The CDR3 DNA, read in part, is TGCAGTGCTAGTGGGGGACTAGCGGGAACAGATACG. Amino acids: CSASGGLAGTDT. From start to end, the CDR3 is CSASGGLAGTDTQYF.

Ten or more counts support this clone. The read comes to an end 3 residues before the CDR3 does, leaving the germline J gene to fill in the end. The rearrangement uses TRBV5-1 and TRBJ2-7, with 9 bases identical to TRBD2. The V segment lost 4 bases and the J segment 2 bases; nucleotides outside the gene matches: 7. Germline V gene sequence: CDR1 SGHRS, CDR2 YFSETQ. The CDR3 spans 15 residues. This CDR3 is CASSATSGPPYEQYF. The covered CDR3 bases are TGCGCCAGCAGCGCCACTAGCGGGCCGCCCTACGAG. The complete variable domain, with remaining parts taken from reference TRBV5-1 and TRBJ2-7, reads KAGVTQTPRYLIKTRGQQVTLSCSPISGHRSVSWYQQTPGQGLQFLFEYFSETQRNKGNFPGRFSGRQFSNSRSEMNVSTLELGDSALYLCASSATSGPPYEQYFGPGTRLTVT.